This TCR beta chain was obtained from a study of T cell responses to AZD1222 COVID-19 vaccine. Study conclusions and caveats: Variant regions that are unmutated are reportedly the target of nearly half of spike-specific TCRs. Spike-spanning, vaccine-associated CD4 TCRs were dominant at 160-218 and 743-854. The number of AZD1222 recipients seropositive at baseline was only five or six.

As to this clone: Its specificity is not known.

CDR1 LGHDT and CDR2 YNNKEL come from the germline V gene (reference sequence). V was clipped by 5 bases and J by 4 bases; unmatched bases: 6. The CDR3 is 15 residues long. Method: immunoSEQ multiplex PCR; TCRdb's copy keeps in-frame clones and lacks some. This sample has 150,000 to 200,000 clones, with more than 75% found just once. This chain connects TRBV3-1 (or the pseudogene TRBV3-2) to TRBJ1-3; TRBD1 aligns across 9 bases. Specimen: peripheral blood, collected on day 0 of MenACWY control vaccination. The receptor comes from an adult in good health. In nucleotides, the CDR3 is TGTGCCAGCAGCAACAGGGGGCGAGTAGGAAACACCATATATTTT. The encoded protein is CASSNRGRVGNTIYF.